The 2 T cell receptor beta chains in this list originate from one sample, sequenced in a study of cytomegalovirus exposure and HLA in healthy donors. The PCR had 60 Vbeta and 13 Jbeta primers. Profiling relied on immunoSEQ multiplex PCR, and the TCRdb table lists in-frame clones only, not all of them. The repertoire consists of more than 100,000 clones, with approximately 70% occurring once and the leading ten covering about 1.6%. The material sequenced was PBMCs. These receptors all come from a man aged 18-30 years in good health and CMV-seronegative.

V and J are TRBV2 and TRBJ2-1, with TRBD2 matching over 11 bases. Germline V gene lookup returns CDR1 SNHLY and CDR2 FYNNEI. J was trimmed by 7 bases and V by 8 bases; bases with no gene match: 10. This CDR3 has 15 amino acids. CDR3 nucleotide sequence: TGTGCCAGCCGGAGGGGACTAGCGGCCCTAAATGAGCAGTTCTTC. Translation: CASRRGLAALNEQFF. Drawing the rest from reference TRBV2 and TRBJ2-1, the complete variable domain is EPEVTQTPSHQVTQMGQEVILRCVPISNHLYFYWYRQILGQKVEFLVSFYNNEISEKSEIFDDQFSVERPDGSNFTLKIRSTKLEDSAMYFCASRRGLAALNEQFFGPGTRLTVL.

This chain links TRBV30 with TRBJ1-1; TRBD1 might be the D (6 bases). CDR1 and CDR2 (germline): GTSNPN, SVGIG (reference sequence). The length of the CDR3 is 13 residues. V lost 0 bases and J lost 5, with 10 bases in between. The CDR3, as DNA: TGTGCCTGGAGTGTAAACAGGGCAACTGAAGCTTTCTTT. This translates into CAWSVNRATEAFF. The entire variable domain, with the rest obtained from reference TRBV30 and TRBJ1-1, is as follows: SQTIHQWPATLVQPVGSPLSLECTVEGTSNPNLYWYRQAAGRGLQLLFYSVGIGQISSEVPQNLSASRPQDRQFILSSKKLLLSDSGFYLCAWSVNRATEAFFGQGTRLTVV.